The next 25 T cell receptor beta chains were all read from a single sample in a study of shared clonotypes between healthy human individuals. Assay used: immunoSEQ multiplex PCR; TCRdb lists only in-frame clones, some missing. In the table there are 550,000 to 750,000 clones, roughly 94% of which are singletons. Only CD45RO-negative cells positively selected for CCR7 counted as naive CD8 cells, so terminally differentiated effector memory CD45RA+ cells were excluded. The sequencing sample was made of naive CD8+ T cells sorted from blood. The receptors come from a man under 40 in good health.

This chain connects TRBV7-9 to TRBJ2-1, with TRBD2 as a possible D gene (5 bases). There are 16 residues in the CDR3. Germline V gives CDR1 SEHNR, CDR2 FQNEAQ (reference sequence). V was clipped by 5 bases and J by 6 bases, with 20 bases between them. CDR3 bases: TGTGCCAGCAGCCCAAAACGGATAGGAGGCAGCAATGAGCAGTTCTTC. The encoded protein is CASSPKRIGGSNEQFF.

The chain recombines TRBV4-3 with TRBJ2-1; TRBD1 matches at 11 bases. The V segment lost 3 bases and the J segment 3 bases; nucleotides outside the gene matches: 7. This CDR3 contains 17 residues. Per germline, CDR1 LGHNA and CDR2 YSLEER. CDR3 in amino acids: CASSQIGDRGNYNEQFF. The CDR3 nucleotides are TGCGCCAGCAGCCAGATCGGGGACAGGGGGAACTACAATGAGCAGTTCTTC.

CDR3: CASSGGLNSGNTIYF. The CDR3 DNA follows: TGCGCCAGCAGCGGGGGACTGAACTCTGGAAACACCATATATTTT. V is TRBV5-1 and J is TRBJ1-3, with D possibly TRBD1 on 5 matching bases. The CDR3 spans 15 residues. Germline values: CDR1 SGHRS, CDR2 YFSETQ. The germline V and J ends were trimmed by 4 bases and 0 bases, with 11 bases remaining between them.

This chain joins TRBV7-8 and TRBJ2-1, with D tentatively TRBD1 or TRBD2 (7 bases each). Trimming stripped 5 bases from V and 0 bases from J, with 23 bases between. The CDR3 is made up of 19 amino acids. Germline CDR1 SGHVS, CDR2 FQNEAQ. CDR3 protein: CASSLPRGRGQVSYNEQFF. The CDR3 coding sequence is TGTGCCAGCAGCCTCCCAAGGGGGAGGGGGCAAGTCTCCTACAATGAGCAGTTCTTC.

The genes are TRBV13 and TRBJ2-3, with D perhaps matching TRBD1 (6 bases). From germline, CDR1 is PRHDT and CDR2 FYEKMQ (reference sequence). Trimming removed 5 bases from V and 1 base from J, with 16 bases in between. This CDR3 spans 16 amino acids. The DNA of the CDR3 is TGTGCCAGCAGCGTAAGACAGGAGATCCGCACAGATACGCAGTATTTT. Its protein is CASSVRQEIRTDTQYF.

This sequence joins TRBV2 and TRBJ2-7, with TRBD1 matching over 8 bases. Germline V gene sequence: CDR1 SNHLY, CDR2 FYNNEI. Trimming took 7 bases from V and 4 from J; bases not matched to a gene: 6. The CDR3 totals 13 residues. CDR3 sequence reads: CASIGTGGYEQYF. The DNA of the CDR3 is TGTGCCAGCATTGGGACAGGAGGTTACGAGCAGTACTTC.

V usage is TRBV13 and J usage is TRBJ2-4, with D possibly being TRBD2 (5 bases). Germline V gene lookup returns CDR1 PRHDT and CDR2 FYEKMQ (reference sequence). This CDR3 is built from 16 residues. The V and J ends lost 5 bases and 0 bases respectively, with 14 bases between them. In DNA, the CDR3 is TGTGCCAGCAGCCTTCGACTATCCCTAGCCAAAAACATTCAGTACTTC. Residues: CASSLRLSLAKNIQYF. Full variable domain (missing parts from reference TRBV13 and TRBJ2-4): AAGVIQSPRHLIKEKRETATLKCYPIPRHDTVYWYQQGPGQDPQFLISFYEKMQSDKGSIPDRFSAQQFSDYHSELNMSSLELGDSALYFCASSLRLSLAKNIQYFGAGTRLSVL.

The chain joins TRBV19 to TRBJ2-2, with D unclear. The V gene lost 5 bases and the J gene lost 6 bases, with 7 bases spanning the gap. The CDR3 has 12 amino acids. CDR1 is LNHDA and CDR2 is SQIVND in the germline V gene (reference sequence). The CDR3 loop reads CASSVSSGELFF. The CDR3 DNA reads TGTGCCAGTAGTGTCTCGTCCGGGGAGCTGTTTTTT.

The rearrangement uses TRBV5-1 and TRBJ1-2; 9 positions match TRBD1. The length of the CDR3 is 14 residues. Germline V gene sequence: CDR1 SGHRS, CDR2 YFSETQ. V dropped 2 bases and J dropped 4; count of bases not matched to a gene: 3. The CDR3 DNA reads TGCGCCAGCAGCTTAGGGACAGGGTCCTATGGCTACACCTTC. It specifies CASSLGTGSYGYTF.

The rearrangement joins TRBV18 to TRBJ2-3; D is unclear. There are 13 residues in the CDR3. CDR1 is KGHSH and CDR2 is LQKENI in the germline V gene. Trimming left V 0 bases short and J 3 bases short, with 4 bases between. The CDR3 DNA sequence: TGTGCCAGCTCACCACCACAGACAGATACGCAGTATTTT. Protein: CASSPPQTDTQYF.

The V gene is TRBV19, the J gene TRBJ2-5; no firm D call. Germline-derived CDR1 and CDR2 are LNHDA and SQIVND (reference sequence). Trimming took 6 bases from V and 2 from J, leaving 4 bases between them. The CDR3 has 11 amino acids. DNA of the CDR3: TGTGCCAGTAGGCAGCAAGAGACCCAGTACTTC. Encoded protein: CASRQQETQYF.

This clone has only one observation. The V and J genes are TRBV7-9 and TRBJ2-1; TRBD2 aligns across 13 bases. Germline assignment: CDR1 SEHNR and CDR2 FQNEAQ (reference sequence). The CDR3 runs 15 residues. Trimming cost V 4 bases and J 8 bases; bases outside gene matches: 5. As DNA, the CDR3 is TGTGCCAGCAGCTCTACTAGCGGGAGGGCCCATGAGCAGTTCTTC. Amino acid sequence: CASSSTSGRAHEQFF.

The genes are TRBV6-1 and TRBJ2-1; 8 bases are a match to TRBD2. Germline-derived CDR1 and CDR2 are MNHNS and SASEGT. Trimming removed 8 bases from V and 8 bases from J; junction bases left unmatched: 14. The CDR3 has 15 amino acids. The chain's CDR3 is CASAGSGSGTDEQFF. CDR3 DNA sequence: TGTGCCAGCGCGGGGTCAGGTAGCGGGACCGATGAGCAGTTCTTC.

The chain has TRBV4-3 and TRBJ2-7; perhaps TRBD2 as D (5 bases). Between the trimmed V and J ends, which lost 0 bases and 1 base, there was a span of 10 bases. The germline CDR1 and CDR2 sequences are LGHNA and YSLEER. The CDR3 is 15 amino acids. This CDR3 reads CASSQDRTGSYEQYF. The CDR3 bases are TGCGCCAGCAGCCAAGATCGAACGGGGTCCTACGAGCAGTACTTC.

The chain employs TRBV2 and TRBJ2-5, with D maybe TRBD1 (7 bases). CDR3 length: 14 residues. Germline lookup yields CDR1 SNHLY and CDR2 FYNNEI. Trimming shortened V by 6 bases and J by 1 base, and 12 bases separated the two germline ends. The CDR3 coding sequence is TGTGCCAGCAGGGCCAGGGGGGTCCAAGAGACCCAGTACTTC. Translated, it gives CASRARGVQETQYF.

The chain couples TRBV2 to TRBJ2-7, with 8 nucleotides matching TRBD2. Germline V gene data show CDR1 as SNHLY and CDR2 as FYNNEI. J lost 7 bases, V lost 7 bases, and 9 bases had no gene match. This CDR3 has 13 residues. The CDR3 protein is CASIPGGSKEQYF. As DNA, the CDR3 is TGTGCCAGCATCCCGGGAGGGAGTAAAGAGCAGTACTTC.

This chain connects TRBV5-5 to TRBJ2-7; D unresolved. V lost 1 base to trimming and J lost 3 bases, with 14 bases between them. The germline V gene has CDR1 SGHKS and CDR2 YYEKEE (reference sequence). CDR3 length equals 15 residues. This CDR3 is CASSLNWVSSYEQYF. The CDR3 DNA sequence: TGTGCCAGCAGCTTGAATTGGGTCAGCAGCTACGAGCAGTACTTC. The complete variable domain, with remaining parts taken from reference TRBV5-5 and TRBJ2-7, reads DAGVTQSPTHLIKTRGQQVTLRCSPISGHKSVSWYQQVLGQGPQFIFQYYEKEERGRGNFPDRFSARQFPNYSSELNVNALLLGDSALYLCASSLNWVSSYEQYFGPGTRLTVT.

The rearrangement links TRBV7-9 to TRBJ2-3; perhaps TRBD1 as D (6 bases). V shed 6 bases and J shed 3 bases, with 22 bases lying between them. Germline CDR1 reads SEHNR; CDR2 reads FQNEAQ (reference sequence). The CDR3 extends over 17 amino acids. For the CDR3, the DNA is TGTGCCAGCAGACCAGGGGTGCCGGATCAATTTACAGATACGCAGTATTTT. Its protein product is CASRPGVPDQFTDTQYF.

The chain is built from TRBV6-5 and TRBJ1-2; D perhaps matches TRBD1 (5 bases). Germline CDR1 is MNHEY and CDR2 is SVGAGI. The CDR3 has 11 residues. Trimming took 10 bases from V and 7 from J, leaving 13 bases between them. CDR3 sequence reads: CATWGVGGYTF. The DNA of the CDR3 is TGTGCCACCTGGGGGGTAGGTGGCTACACCTTC.

Points on this clone: The same CDR3 is also encoded by other DNA sequences in this sample. Here the CDR3 DNA reads TGTGCCATCAGTGAGTCCGGGGATACGCAGTATTTT. This gives the protein CAISESGDTQYF. The chain uses TRBV10-3 and TRBJ2-3; D not certain. V gave up 0 bases and J gave up 6 bases, with 4 bases separating them. This CDR3 spans 12 amino acids. The germline V gene encodes CDR1 ENHRY and CDR2 SYGVKD.

This chain links TRBV10-2 with TRBJ2-7; weak D call: TRBD1 (5 bases). The CDR3 totals 13 residues. From germline, CDR1 is WSHSY and CDR2 SAAADI. Trimming cost V 6 bases and J 2 bases, with 11 bases left between them. CDR3 protein: CASRKDTAYEQYF. CDR3 DNA sequence: TGCGCCAGCAGGAAGGACACGGCCTACGAGCAGTACTTC.

The rearrangement uses TRBV29-1 and TRBJ2-2; 8 bases are a match to TRBD2. Germline V lookup: CDR1 SQVTM, CDR2 ANQGSEA. The length of the CDR3 is 15 residues. With V trimmed by 2 bases and J by 4 bases, 6 bases remained unmatched. CDR3 bases: TGCAGCGTTGAAACGGGGACTAGGACCACCGGGGAGCTGTTTTTT. This sequence encodes CSVETGTRTTGELFF.

The V and J genes are TRBV5-1 and TRBJ2-1; 8 nucleotides line up with TRBD2. The CDR3 has 16 residues. Germline-derived CDR1 and CDR2 are SGHRS and YFSETQ. The trim removed 8 bases at V and 8 bases at J, leaving 18 bases unmatched. CDR3 sequence reads: CASRFLERELYDEQFF. CDR3 bases: TGCGCCAGTAGGTTCCTCGAGCGGGAGTTATACGATGAGCAGTTCTTC.

The chain joins TRBV5-4 to TRBJ2-1, with D perhaps matching TRBD2 (6 bases). CDR3 length: 15 residues. Germline lookup yields CDR1 SGHNT and CDR2 YYREEE (reference sequence). Trimming took 5 bases from V and 4 from J, leaving 16 bases between them. CDR3: CASRGGDEAYNEQFF. The CDR3 DNA reads TGTGCCAGCAGGGGGGGAGATGAGGCTTACAATGAGCAGTTCTTC. The full variable domain, with the rest looked up from reference TRBV5-4 and TRBJ2-1, is ETGVTQSPTHLIKTRGQQVTLRCSSQSGHNTVSWYQQALGQGPQFIFQYYREEENGRGNFPPRFSGLQFPNYSSELNVNALELDDSALYLCASRGGDEAYNEQFFGPGTRLTVL.

V gene TRBV5-1 combines with J gene TRBJ2-7, with TRBD1 matching 7 bases. Germline CDR1 reads SGHRS; CDR2 reads YFSETQ. This CDR3 is 14 amino acids long. The junction had 4 bases not matched to a gene; V was cut back by 4 bases and J by 0 bases. The CDR3 DNA reads TGCGCCAGCAGCGACTCAGGGGGCTCCTACGAGCAGTACTTC. It specifies CASSDSGGSYEQYF.